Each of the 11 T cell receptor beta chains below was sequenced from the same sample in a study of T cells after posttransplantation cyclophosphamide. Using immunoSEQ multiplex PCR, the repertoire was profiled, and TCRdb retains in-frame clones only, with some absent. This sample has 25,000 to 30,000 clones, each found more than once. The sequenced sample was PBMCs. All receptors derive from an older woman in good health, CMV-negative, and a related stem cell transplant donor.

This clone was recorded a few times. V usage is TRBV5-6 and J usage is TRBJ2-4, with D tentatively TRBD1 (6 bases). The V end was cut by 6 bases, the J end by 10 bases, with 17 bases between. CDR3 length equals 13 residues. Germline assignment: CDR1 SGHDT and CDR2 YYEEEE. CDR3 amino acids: CASKSTGFGIQYF. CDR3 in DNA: TGTGCCAGCAAATCTACAGGGTTCGGAATTCAGTACTTC.

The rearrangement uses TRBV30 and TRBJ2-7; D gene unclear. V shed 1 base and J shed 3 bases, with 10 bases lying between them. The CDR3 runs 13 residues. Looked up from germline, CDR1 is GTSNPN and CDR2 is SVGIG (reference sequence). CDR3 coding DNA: TGTGCCTGGAGTGCCGACACCAACTACGAGCAGTACTTC. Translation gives CAWSADTNYEQYF.

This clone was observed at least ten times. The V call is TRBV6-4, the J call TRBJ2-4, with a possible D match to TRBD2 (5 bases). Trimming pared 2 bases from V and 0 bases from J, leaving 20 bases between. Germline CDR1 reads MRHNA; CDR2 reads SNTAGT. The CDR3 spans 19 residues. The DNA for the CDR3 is TGTGCCAGCAGTGACCCAAGAGGGCGGGCAGGACTAGCCAAAAACATTCAGTACTTC. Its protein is CASSDPRGRAGLAKNIQYF.

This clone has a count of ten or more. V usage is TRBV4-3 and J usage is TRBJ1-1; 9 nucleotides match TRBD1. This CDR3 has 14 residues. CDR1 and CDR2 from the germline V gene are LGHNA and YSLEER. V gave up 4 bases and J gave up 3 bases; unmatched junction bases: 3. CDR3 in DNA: TGCGCCAGCAGCCTACGGGACAGGGACACTGAAGCTTTCTTT. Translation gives CASSLRDRDTEAFF.

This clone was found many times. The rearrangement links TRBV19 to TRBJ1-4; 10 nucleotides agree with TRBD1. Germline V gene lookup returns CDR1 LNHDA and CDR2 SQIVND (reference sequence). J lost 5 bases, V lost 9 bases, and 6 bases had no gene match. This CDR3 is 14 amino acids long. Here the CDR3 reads CASHRDRGNEKLFF. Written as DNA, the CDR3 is TGTGCCAGCCACCGGGACAGGGGAAATGAAAAACTGTTTTTT.

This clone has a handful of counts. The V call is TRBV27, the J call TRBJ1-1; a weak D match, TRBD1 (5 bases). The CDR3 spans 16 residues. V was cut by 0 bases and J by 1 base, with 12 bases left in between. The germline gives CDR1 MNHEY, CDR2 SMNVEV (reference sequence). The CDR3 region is CASSLSLAGGNTEAFF. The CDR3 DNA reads TGTGCCAGCAGTTTATCGCTAGCGGGGGGGAACACTGAAGCTTTCTTT.

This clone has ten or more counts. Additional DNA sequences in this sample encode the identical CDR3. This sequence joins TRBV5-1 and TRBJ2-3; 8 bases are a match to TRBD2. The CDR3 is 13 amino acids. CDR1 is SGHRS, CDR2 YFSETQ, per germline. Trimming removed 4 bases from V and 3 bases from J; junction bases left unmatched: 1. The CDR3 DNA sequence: TGCGCCAGCAGCACGGGGGGGACAGATACGCAGTATTTT. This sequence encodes CASSTGGTDTQYF.

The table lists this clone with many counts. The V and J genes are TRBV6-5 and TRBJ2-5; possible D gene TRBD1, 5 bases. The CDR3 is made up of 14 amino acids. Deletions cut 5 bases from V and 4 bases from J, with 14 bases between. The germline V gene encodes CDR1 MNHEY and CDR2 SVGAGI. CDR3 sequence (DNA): TGTGCCAGCAGTCCCAAAAAGGGGCGAGAGACCCAGTACTTC. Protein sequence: CASSPKKGRETQYF.

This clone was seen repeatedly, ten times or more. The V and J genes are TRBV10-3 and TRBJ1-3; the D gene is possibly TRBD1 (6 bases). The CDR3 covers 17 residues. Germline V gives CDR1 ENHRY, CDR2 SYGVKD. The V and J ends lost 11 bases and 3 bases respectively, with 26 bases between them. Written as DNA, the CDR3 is TGTGCCCCCACGGCCAGGGGTAGTCTCGGCTTTGGAAACACCATATATTTT. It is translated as CAPTARGSLGFGNTIYF.

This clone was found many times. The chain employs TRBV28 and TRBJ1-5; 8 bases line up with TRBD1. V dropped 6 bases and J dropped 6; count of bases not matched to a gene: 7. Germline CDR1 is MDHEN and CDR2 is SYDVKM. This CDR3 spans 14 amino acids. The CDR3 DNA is TGTGCCAGCAGCATGCAGGGGGCGCGTCAGCCCCAGCATTTT. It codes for CASSMQGARQPQHF. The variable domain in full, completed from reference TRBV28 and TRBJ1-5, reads DVKVTQSSRYLVKRTGEKVFLECVQDMDHENMFWYRQDPGLGLRLIYFSYDVKMKEKGDIPEGYSVSREKKERFSLILESASTNQTSMYLCASSMQGARQPQHFGDGTRLSIL.

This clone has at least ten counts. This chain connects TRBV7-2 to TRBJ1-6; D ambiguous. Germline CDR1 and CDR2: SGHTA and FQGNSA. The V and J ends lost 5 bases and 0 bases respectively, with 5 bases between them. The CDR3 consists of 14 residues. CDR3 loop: CASSPSSYNSPLHF. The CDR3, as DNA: TGTGCCAGCAGCCCTAGCTCCTATAATTCACCCCTCCACTTT.